A single T cell receptor (beta chain) is shown here with its context. This specimen belongs to a study of blood T cell repertoires in COVID-19. On the study more broadly: Whether acute or convalescent, the COVID-19 samples came from the United States, Italy and Spain. PBMCs, B-cell-depleted T cells, or T cells were the source of the cDNA or gDNA that made up the material.

The germline V gene has CDR1 LGHNA and CDR2 YNFKEQ. V was trimmed by 1 base and J by 1 base, leaving 12 bases between them. This CDR3 region has 16 residues. Source study methods: Estimates of nucleated cell counts were drawn from the amplification of reference gene primers. Repertoires were generated with immunoSEQ multiplex PCR, while TCRdb's copy carries only in-frame clones and drops some. The V and J calls and clone size were taken over from that table, and D and trimming were inferred from the DNA. Of 65,000 to 95,000 clones in the sample, around 91% were seen once. The chain couples TRBV4-2 to TRBJ2-3; TRBD2 might be the D (6 bases). This TCR derives from a man in his 70s with active or convalescent COVID-19. The sample consisted of peripheral blood. The CDR3 loop reads CASSQGRGGGTDTQYF. The CDR3 nucleotides are TGTGCCAGCAGCCAAGGACGAGGCGGGGGCACAGATACGCAGTATTTT.